This T cell receptor beta chain was sequenced during a study of T cell responses to AZD1222 COVID-19 vaccine. The table came from immunoSEQ multiplex PCR; TCRdb's copy has only in-frame clones and leaves some out. The sample has around 58,000 clones, about 80% seen once. The clonotype originates from an adult in good health. Here the sequenced sample was peripheral blood, taken on day 0 of AZD1222 vaccination.

The CDR3 sequence is CASSQGDPSYNEQFF. As DNA, the CDR3 is TGTGCCAGCAGCCAAGGGGACCCCTCCTACAATGAGCAGTTCTTC. The chain employs TRBV4-2 and TRBJ2-1, with D perhaps matching TRBD1 or TRBD2 (5 bases each). Germline V gene lookup returns CDR1 LGHNA and CDR2 YNFKEQ. The ends were cut back, 1 base at V and 0 bases at J, with 7 bases in the middle. This CDR3 has 15 amino acids.